This is a list of T cell receptor beta chains from one sample in a study of glioma-infiltrating T cells after dendritic cell vaccination. Measured with immunoSEQ multiplex PCR; TCRdb has only the in-frame clones, and not every one. The sample has more than 75,000 clones, 75% to 90% seen once; the top ten hold roughly 6.8%. This sample comprised blood, obtained after dendritic cell vaccination. The source is a human donor with glioblastoma. Each CDR3 is given with its conserved first and last residue. The D gene is left open where the match is weak. For some rows the clone size is stated as once, few or many, or as a class when expanded; others skip it.

V	D	J	length	size	DNA	CDR3
TRBV10-3	.	TRBJ2-2	15	.	TGTGCCATCAGTGAGGGTGCAGGATACACCGGGGAGCTGTTTTTT	CAISEGAGYTGELFF
TRBV15	.	TRBJ2-3	15	.	TGTGCCACCAGCAGGGGCGGACTGACCACAGATACGCAGTATTTT	CATSRGGLTTDTQYF
TRBV29-1	TRBD2	TRBJ2-1	15	.	TGCAGCGTTGAAGTAGCGGGGGGCGAAGGGGATGAGCAGTTCTTC	CSVEVAGGEGDEQFF
TRBV12-5	TRBD1	TRBJ1-1	14	.	TGTGCTAGTGGTTTGACAGGGGTCGAGGCTGAAGCTTTCTTT	CASGLTGVEAEAFF
TRBV7-2	TRBD1	TRBJ2-7	13	.	TGTGCCAGCAGCTCCCCGGACAGGAACGAGCAGTACTTC	CASSSPDRNEQYF
TRBV6-5	.	TRBJ1-2	12	.	TGTGCCAGCAGTGACAAAGGCTATGGCTACACCTTC	CASSDKGYGYTF
TRBV6-1	.	TRBJ1-2	15	.	TGTGCCAGCAGTGAAAGAGGACAGATTAACTATGGCTACACCTTC	CASSERGQINYGYTF
TRBV19	TRBD1	TRBJ1-1	14	.	TGTGCCAGTAGTGGGGCAGAGGGGGCCGCTGAAGCTTTCTTT	CASSGAEGAAEAFF
TRBV4-1	.	TRBJ2-5	14	.	TGCGCCAGCAGCCAACGACCAGGAGGTGAGACCCAGTACTTC	CASSQRPGGETQYF
TRBV5-4	.	TRBJ1-6	14	.	TGTGCCAGCAGTATGAGCTCCTATAATTCACCCCTCCACTTT	CASSMSSYNSPLHF
TRBV6-6	TRBD2	TRBJ2-1	13	.	TGTGCCAGCAGTTCGAGCGGGGAGGGTGAGCAGTTCTTC	CASSSSGEGEQFF
TRBV27	.	TRBJ2-5	12	.	TGTGCCAGCAGTCCAAAGGGGGAGACCCAGTACTTC	CASSPKGETQYF
TRBV19	TRBD1	TRBJ1-2	15	.	TGTGCCAGTAGACGACCGGGACAGGAGGTCTATGGCTACACCTTC	CASRRPGQEVYGYTF
TRBV7-3	TRBD1	TRBJ2-1	14	.	TGTGCCAGCAGCGCCGGGACAGGGAGGGATGAGCAGTTCTTC	CASSAGTGRDEQFF
TRBV5-1	TRBD1	TRBJ2-7	15	.	TGCGCCAGCAGCCCTACGGGACAGGGCAACGACGAGCAGTACTTC	CASSPTGQGNDEQYF
TRBV9	TRBD2	TRBJ2-2	18	.	TGTGCCAGCAGCGCGCCGACTAGCGGGGGAAGGGGCACCGGGGAGCTGTTTTTT	CASSAPTSGGRGTGELFF
TRBV7-7	.	TRBJ2-5	15	.	TGTGCTAGCAGCTTAGCGGTCTCTGGGGGAGGGACCCAGTACTTC	CASSLAVSGGGTQYF
TRBV19	TRBD1	TRBJ1-5	14	medium-sized	TGTGCCAGCCTGGGACAGGGGTTGAATCAGCCCCAGCATTTT	CASLGQGLNQPQHF
TRBV10-3	TRBD1	TRBJ1-2	13	once	TGTGCCATCAGTCAGCTGACAGGGTATGGCTACACCTTC	CAISQLTGYGYTF
TRBV25-1	TRBD1	TRBJ1-6	13	.	TGTGCCAGCTCCGGGACAGATAATTCACCCCTCCACTTT	CASSGTDNSPLHF
TRBV29-1	.	TRBJ1-1	13	few	TGCAGCGTCTTTGCGGGTCGGAGAACTGAAGCTTTCTTT	CSVFAGRRTEAFF
TRBV7-3	.	TRBJ1-1	13	.	TGTGCCAGCAAGGCCGGGGGAAGCACTGAAGCTTTCTTT	CASKAGGSTEAFF
TRBV19	TRBD2	TRBJ2-1	15	.	TGTGCCAGTAGTGAACTAGCGGGGGAGGGCAATGAGCAGTTCTTC	CASSELAGEGNEQFF
TRBV11-2	TRBD1	TRBJ2-7	16	.	TGTGCCAGCAGCTTAGGAGGCCGGACAGGGTGGAACGAGCAGTACTTC	CASSLGGRTGWNEQYF
TRBV5-1	TRBD1	TRBJ1-2	16	.	TGCGCCAGCAGCCTTGGACAGGGGTCCATTTCGGGTGGCTACACCTTC	CASSLGQGSISGGYTF
TRBV6-1	TRBD1	TRBJ1-2	14	once	TGTGCCAGCAGGGGGACAGGGACCCAGATTGGCTACACCTTC	CASRGTGTQIGYTF
TRBV5-1	TRBD1	TRBJ1-2	16	once	TGCGCCAGCAGCTTGGCCCAGACAGGGTCGGTGAGGGGCTACACCTTC	CASSLAQTGSVRGYTF
TRBV12-5	.	TRBJ1-4	15	.	TGTGCTAGTGGTCCAGGCGGGGGGCGCCGAGAAAAACTGTTTTTT	CASGPGGGRREKLFF
TRBV4-2	.	TRBJ1-6	15	.	TGTGCCAGCAGCCAAGAAATAGGGGTGAGTTCACCCCTCCACTTT	CASSQEIGVSSPLHF
TRBV5-1	.	TRBJ1-2	13	.	TGCGCCAGCAGCTTGGACGGGAACTATGGCTACACCTTC	CASSLDGNYGYTF
TRBV16	TRBD1	TRBJ2-7	14	.	TGTGCCAGCAGCCACTGGACAGGCCCTTACGAGCAGTACTTC	CASSHWTGPYEQYF
TRBV5-4	.	TRBJ2-5	12	.	TGTGCCAGCAGCACGGACCAAGAGACCCAGTACTTC	CASSTDQETQYF
TRBV9	TRBD2	TRBJ2-5	14	few	TGTGCCAGCAGCGTGGGCGGGGGAAAAGAGACCCAGTACTTC	CASSVGGGKETQYF
TRBV6-5	.	TRBJ1-2	13	.	TGTGCCAGCAGTCCCACCGAGGTCCATGGCTACACCTTC	CASSPTEVHGYTF
TRBV9	.	TRBJ1-4	13	.	TGTGCCAGCAGCGTCCCAATAAGGGGAAAACTGTTTTTT	CASSVPIRGKLFF
TRBV4-3	TRBD1	TRBJ2-6	16	.	TGCGCCAGCAGCCTTTGGCAGGGGGCTGGGGCCAACGTCCTGACTTTC	CASSLWQGAGANVLTF
TRBV2	.	TRBJ2-5	15	few	TGTGCCAGCACCCAAACGGGGGAGAGGGAAGAGACCCAGTACTTC	CASTQTGEREETQYF
TRBV10-3	.	TRBJ1-1	13	.	TGTGCCATCAGGGAGACAGGGAACACTGAAGCTTTCTTT	CAIRETGNTEAFF
TRBV5-6	.	TRBJ2-7	13	.	TGTGCCAGCAGCTTGCCAGGAGGTAACGAGCAGTACTTC	CASSLPGGNEQYF
TRBV5-1	TRBD1	TRBJ1-1	15	.	TGCGCCAGCAGCTTGGCCGGGACAGCTTACACTGAAGCTTTCTTT	CASSLAGTAYTEAFF
TRBV7-8	.	TRBJ2-2	15	.	TGTGCCAGCAGCTTAGGGGACTTCTTCACCGGGGAGCTGTTTTTT	CASSLGDFFTGELFF
TRBV7-2	TRBD1	TRBJ1-2	16	once	TGTGCCAGCATTATTACCGGGACAGGGGGCGGCTATGGCTACACCTTC	CASIITGTGGGYGYTF
TRBV9	TRBD1	TRBJ2-2	15	.	TGTGCCAGCAGCGAACAGGGGGCGAACACCGGGGAGCTGTTTTTT	CASSEQGANTGELFF
TRBV10-3	.	TRBJ2-1	15	.	TGTGCCATCAAAGGCGGGGCAGGGTCACACAATGAGCAGTTCTTC	CAIKGGAGSHNEQFF
TRBV5-1	.	TRBJ1-1	16	.	TGCGCCAGCAGCCCCTCATCGGGACACATGAACACTGAAGCTTTCTTT	CASSPSSGHMNTEAFF
TRBV25-1	.	TRBJ2-2	12	.	TGTGCCAGCAGTCAGGGGTCCGGGGAGCTGTTTTTT	CASSQGSGELFF
TRBV27	.	TRBJ2-7	13	.	TGTGCCAGCAGTTCGGGGACACCTTACGAGCAGTACTTC	CASSSGTPYEQYF
TRBV5-4	.	TRBJ1-6	16	.	TGTGCCAGCAGCTTGGGCAACTTAAGGGGGTCTTCACCCCTCCACTTT	CASSLGNLRGSSPLHF
TRBV15	TRBD1	TRBJ2-7	15	.	TGTGCCACCAGCAGAGAGGGACAGGGTATCTACGAGCAGTACTTC	CATSREGQGIYEQYF
TRBV5-1	.	TRBJ2-5	14	.	TGCGCCAGCAGCTTGGATGTCGGGGAAGAGACCCAGTACTTC	CASSLDVGEETQYF
TRBV4-2	.	TRBJ1-5	15	.	TGTGCCAGCAGCCAAGATCTGGGGGCTCGCCAGCCCCAGCATTTT	CASSQDLGARQPQHF
TRBV19	TRBD1	TRBJ2-5	16	.	TGTGCCAGTAGTATAGCCATAGGACAGGGACAAGAGACCCAGTACTTC	CASSIAIGQGQETQYF
TRBV5-8	TRBD1	TRBJ1-4	15	.	TGTGCCAGCAGACTGGGGACAGGAGAGGGAGAAAAACTGTTTTTT	CASRLGTGEGEKLFF
TRBV5-1	.	TRBJ1-4	14	.	TGCGCCAGCAGCCCGGGGGCAACTAATGAAAAACTGTTTTTT	CASSPGATNEKLFF